This T cell receptor (beta chain) was sequenced during a study of cytomegalovirus exposure and HLA in healthy donors (dated by TCRdb to the late 2010s). For the study in its entirety: In an earlier analysis of roughly 590 of the donors, 276 Gb of sequence data and approximately 120 million unique TCR beta sequences from about 190 million T cells were reported. Roughly 300 gigabases of sequencing data and tens of millions of unique TCR sequences were included in an early release covering about 700 HLA-typed donors. Of the 398 genotyped donors, about 80% fell in the genetic ancestry cluster associated with self-reported Caucasian donors. The aim of the study was to test whether cataloging public T cell receptors could identify signatures of past pathogen exposure. The study used immunosequencing to profile the T cell repertoires of several hundred subjects and linked those repertoires to cytomegalovirus serostatus. Besides the first cohort of approximately 670 subjects, a separate validation cohort made up of some 110 different subjects was used. To predict cytomegalovirus infection status, the study combined high-throughput TCR immunosequencing, statistical association of individual TCRs with disease status, and machine learning. A later analysis re-analyzed previously published TCR beta repertoires from approximately 670 donors and added high-resolution HLA genotyping to study TCR occurrence patterns. In the later analysis, no new phenotypic data were used to find candidate immune exposures; instead, reliance was placed on TCR beta sequences and their occurrence across donors. In an earlier analysis of about 590 of the donors, high-throughput TCR beta sequencing was used to judge whether each TCR beta V gene segment behaved as functional or pseudogenic. Donor age, sex, ethnicity and CMV serostatus were compiled together with the repertoire data. A later genetic analysis took genome-wide SNP genotypes for about 65% of the 666 donors and used that subset as a discovery cohort. Every repertoire in the discovery cohort had been generated on one and the same sequencing platform. HLA typing included class I and class II loci at four-digit resolution. The number of donors typed differed by locus, with about 620-630 for A, B, C, DRB1 and DQB1, roughly 550 for DQA1, 606 for DPA1, and around 430 for DPB1. Because of strong linkage in the cohort, roughly 5 DR-DQ haplotypes were treated as single units for association and clustering. Among some 400 genotyped donors of the cohort, an average of approximately 200,000 unique TCR beta nucleotide sequences was sequenced per donor, of which approximately 18% were non-productive. What the study reported, not specific to this receptor: In a later analysis, most CMV-associated TCR beta chains were found to appear HLA-restricted, with HLA associations seemingly driven largely by CMV exposure. A later genetic analysis associated a missense DCLRE1C variant with V-gene and J-gene trimming of TCR beta chains, and an independent cohort replicated the association. According to a later analysis, TCR association rates differed among HLA loci, with DRB1 alleles showing the most associated TCRs and HLA-C alleles showing the fewest. Assigning TCR associations to individual alleles was difficult when HLA alleles, especially DR and DQ, strongly co-occurred. CMV serostatus was the only immune exposure information available for the cohort. In a later analysis, 16,951 TCR beta sequences were associated with specific HLA alleles at a false discovery rate of 0.05. A group of highly shared sequence variants was considered likely to be a technical artifact of the sequencing pipeline. The authors suggested that the approach could potentially be extended to other disease states and immunological phenotypes. Compared with the roughly 710-donor mean, donors in an Asian-associated ancestry cluster had fewer N-insertions in productive TCRs, according to a later genetic analysis. Presence/absence analyses assumed roughly uniform sequencing depth across donors, an assumption that may not hold. In vitro tests confirmed that three of the cytomegalovirus-associated TCR beta chains recognize cytomegalovirus antigens. The study listed 164 TCR beta chains as associated with cytomegalovirus. In a later analysis, HLA-associated TCR beta chains showed more clonal expansion and lower generation probabilities than non-associated chains that were equally common. Linkage disequilibrium might explain the correlated functional status among segregating V segments, but an unknown experimental factor could not be excluded. This cohort had only TCR beta chains sequenced, and the lack of alpha or paired-chain data limited which features could be detected. A further reported finding was that TCR beta sequences accurately predicted the HLA-A and HLA-B alleles for most subjects in the first cohort. Across donors, most TCR sequences were observed very rarely, whereas some public TCRs were present in many individuals. Seventeen rarely observed V segments, including chromosome 9 orphons, were excluded from the earlier analysis of 550 to 700 of the donors because counts were too low. In an earlier analysis of approximately 590 of the donors, most TCR beta V segments appeared in productive rearrangements about 87% or about 30% of the time, broadly matching IMGT annotations. In a later analysis, several top co-occurrence clusters were reported to appear linked to parvovirus B19, influenza, CMV and Epstein-Barr virus. Cytomegalovirus status was reported to be diagnosed by the classifier with high specificity and sensitivity in both the original and validation cohorts. Because some donors lacked HLA typing at each locus, the association tests relied only on the typed subset.

The library was made by the immunoSEQ multiplex PCR assay. A mixture of 60 forward primers for TCR Vbeta segments and 13 reverse primers for TCR Jbeta segments was used in the multiplex PCR. The CDR3 region of rearranged TCR beta genes was amplified from genomic DNA with a multiplex PCR assay. Amplified TCR beta libraries were sequenced as 87-base-pair reads on the Illumina HiSeq System. As for how the authors treated the data: A later analysis counted about 80 million unique TCR beta chains across the 666 repertoires, and around 12 million of these chains were shared by at least two donors. Raw reads were error-corrected and collapsed into unique sequences by a nearest-neighbor algorithm in which closely related sequences were merged to remove PCR and sequencing errors. CDR3 sequences were aligned to IMGT reference sequences to assign V, D and J gene segments. For a sequence to be retained, a match of at least six nucleotides to both a V gene segment and a J gene segment was required. Rearrangements were classified as productive when the CDR3 lacked stop codons and remained in frame with V and J, and all other rearrangements were classified as non-productive. Following IMGT convention, CDR3 was defined as the stretch from the second conserved V-encoded cysteine up to the conserved J-encoded phenylalanine. The earlier analysis of a few hundred of the donors excluded any sequence lacking an unambiguous match to a single V gene segment. An earlier analysis of 500 to 600 of the donors classified V segments as functional when productive rearrangements were above 56.7% and as segregating when the standard deviation between donors was above 5%. A statistical classification framework was built for diagnosing cytomegalovirus status from the catalog of TCR beta chain sequences. V and J gene assignment, in a later analysis, came from comparing TCR nucleotide sequences with IMGT/GENE-DB human TR gene sequences. In a later analysis, CDR3 sequences and most-parsimonious VDJ recombination scenarios were assigned using the TCRdist pipeline. A later analysis defined each TCR beta chain by its CDR3 amino acid sequence plus V-gene family, and excluded reads lacking a unique V-gene family. A later analysis removed 550 to 700 highly shared, low-generation-probability nucleotide sequences to deal with suspected cross-contamination and a sequencing artifact. In a later analysis, a clonal expansion index was calculated for each public chain from normalized within-repertoire ranks of inferred template counts. A later analysis computed generation probabilities with a VDJ recombination model fitted to out-of-frame rearrangements, and checked the results against IGoR. In a later analysis, hypergeometric tests were used to score TCR-TCR, TCR-HLA and TCR-CMV co-occurrence, with a repertoire-size bias correction applied to TCR pairs. In a later analysis, false discovery rates were estimated by permuting HLA or CMV assignments 20 times. In a later analysis, co-occurring TCRs were grouped with DBSCAN, and TCRdist sequence similarity was added when clustering was performed within HLA-allele-positive subsets. Co-occurrence clustering excluded repertoires with fewer than 30,000 or more than 120,000 public chains, plus five with anomalous nucleotide sharing. In TCRdb, the immuneACCESS table is reduced to in-frame sequences with V and J assigned. These tables do not hold every clone; where another copy was compared, an unresolved V gene accounts for under half, and the others remain unexplained. V, J and clone size reflect that table, while D and trimming were determined from the DNA. The sample data list approximately 190,000 clones, and roughly 80% of these were observed just once. The top ten hold less than 2.5% of the sample.

As concerns this clone: The antigen it binds to is not known. Base-call qualities are not available, and no considerably larger clone is one nucleotide away.

The cohort was made up of about 670 healthy bone marrow donors. At the time of sampling, every cohort member was nominally healthy, though immune exposures that went unrecorded were likely present. The donor tested CMV seropositive, placing the donor among the roughly 300 seropositive members of the cohort. A peripheral blood sample was collected from each donor, and TCR beta sequencing was performed on peripheral blood mononuclear cells. The Qiagen DNeasy Blood Extraction Kit was used to extract genomic DNA from the blood cell samples. The receptor comes from a woman between 25 and 40 years old in good health and CMV-seropositive. The specimen was PBMCs.

The CDR3 amino acid sequence is: CASNLNGGSFSEQYF. The DNA is TGCGCCAGCAACCTTAACGGCGGGAGCTTTAGCGAGCAGTACTTC. The V gene is TRBV5-1 and the J gene is TRBJ2-7, and 7 junction bases match TRBD2. The V end gives up 6 bases and the J end 6 bases, leaving 15 bases in the junction not matched to a gene. CDR1 SGHRS and CDR2 YFSETQ were looked up in the germline V gene. CDR3 length: 15 amino acids, cysteine to phenylalanine. The only DNA kept is the CDR3, 45 bases in frame from the first base.